The 21 T cell receptor beta chains given below trace back to one sample, sequenced in a study of vaccination and CD4 T cells after COVID-19 (dated 2022 in TCRdb). The library relied on PCR. Sequencing took place on an Illumina iSeq 100. DNA from cultured CD4+ T cells was subjected to TCR sequencing with the Oncomine TCR Beta short-read assay at the Johns Hopkins FTIC core. The public reads were quality trimmed at Q25 with fastp and then assembled into clones with MiXCR by TCRdb, keeping productive beta chains. Every distinct CDR3 protein forms one entry, paired with its most common genes and DNA. A total of 9,500 to 15,000 distinct CDR3 sequences appear in this sample, roughly 74% of them only once. The top ten hold 10% of the sample. For these receptors, no antigen is known. The sample's treatment or condition, from its label and the paper: 10-day PBMC culture with coronavirus spike peptide pools or control peptides (ViraFEST assay).

Specimen: CD4+ T cells from blood, cultured in vitro. The source is a human donor who had recovered from COVID-19.

This clonotype has a single count. The genes are TRBV5-6 and TRBJ1-1; unclear D gene. Per germline, CDR1 SGHDT and CDR2 YYEEEE. This CDR3 has 13 amino acids. The ends were cut back, 2 bases at V and 7 bases at J, with 12 bases in the middle. In DNA, the CDR3 is TGTGCCAGCAGCTTCATGGGGTCCAGTGAAGCTTTCTTT. Its translation: CASSFMGSSEAFF.

This clonotype was seen only a few times. The chain is built from TRBV10-3 and TRBJ2-5; tentatively, D is TRBD2 (6 bases). CDR1 and CDR2 (germline): ENHRY, SYGVKD. The CDR3 spans 17 residues. V shed 1 base and J shed 3 bases, with 18 bases lying between them. The CDR3 loop is CAISELNVGGEEETQYF. CDR3 nucleotide sequence: TGTGCCATCAGTGAGTTAAACGTGGGGGGTGAAGAAGAGACCCAGTACTTC.

The genes are TRBV25-1 and TRBJ2-5; D gene uncertain. Germline V lookup: CDR1 MGHDK, CDR2 SYGVNS. The CDR3 runs 12 residues. Between the trimmed V and J ends, which lost 3 bases and 5 bases, there was a span of 7 bases. The CDR3 DNA is TGTGCCAGCAGTGACCCGTGGGAGACCCAGTACTTC. Protein sequence: CASSDPWETQYF.

This clonotype was counted between two and nine times. The V and J genes are TRBV7-2 and TRBJ1-2; possibly TRBD1 for D (5 bases). Germline V gene lookup returns CDR1 SGHTA and CDR2 FQGNSA. The CDR3 length is 15 residues. V was clipped by 4 bases and J by 8 bases, with 20 bases between them. Here the CDR3 reads CASSSRTGTGMGYTF. CDR3 nucleotide sequence: TGTGCCAGCAGCTCCCGAACCGGGACTGGGATGGGCTACACCTTC.

This clonotype occurred a few times. The gene calls are TRBV20-1 and TRBJ2-5, with 12 bases that match TRBD2. Unmatched junction bases numbered 4, after V lost 4 bases and J lost 4 bases. Per germline, CDR1 DFQATT and CDR2 SNEGSKA (reference sequence). This CDR3 is 14 amino acids long. The CDR3 loop reads CSAKASGRGETQYF. CDR3 DNA: TGCAGTGCTAAGGCTAGCGGGAGGGGAGAGACCCAGTACTTC.

The chain joins TRBV12-3 or TRBV12-4 to TRBJ1-5; D is uncertain. V was pared by 0 bases and J by 6 bases, with 9 bases between. There are 14 residues in the CDR3. The CDR3 loop reads CASSLAGNLQPQHF. DNA for the CDR3: TGTGCCAGCAGTTTAGCAGGGAACCTTCAGCCCCAGCATTTT.

For the CDR3, the DNA is TGTGCCAGCAGCCGAGGGACAGGGGGATATGGCTACACCTTC. Protein: CASSRGTGGYGYTF. The chain recombines TRBV7-2 with TRBJ1-2; 11 positions match TRBD1. Trimming removed 5 bases from V and 5 bases from J; junction bases left unmatched: 4. Germline loops: CDR1 SGHTA, CDR2 FQGNSA. The length of the CDR3 is 14 residues.

The V call is TRBV6-5, the J call TRBJ2-3; D not resolved. Trimming pared 4 bases from V and 6 bases from J, leaving 17 bases between. Germline CDR1 is MNHEY and CDR2 is SVGAGI. This CDR3 contains 15 residues. The CDR3 coding sequence is TGTGCCAGCAGTTCCGGAGTGGGGAAAAAGGATACGCAGTATTTT. Protein product: CASSSGVGKKDTQYF.

The chain combines TRBV28 with TRBJ1-3; 8 bases match TRBD1. Germline-derived CDR1 and CDR2 are MDHEN and SYDVKM. This CDR3 has 16 residues. Trimming took 2 bases from V and 3 from J; bases not matched to a gene: 6. The CDR3 protein is CASSLRGQDLGNTIYF. The DNA of the CDR3 is TGTGCCAGCAGTTTACGGGGACAGGACCTTGGAAACACCATATATTTT.

This clonotype was detected only once. The chain links TRBV7-9 to TRBJ2-7; D is possibly TRBD1 (5 bases). The CDR3 consists of 15 residues. V lost 6 bases, J lost 0 bases, and 15 bases lay in between. In germline, CDR1 is SEHNR, CDR2 FQNEAQ (reference sequence). The DNA of the CDR3 is TGTGCCAGCAGTTTCACAGGTCTTAGCTCCTACGAGCAGTACTTC. This encodes CASSFTGLSSYEQYF.

The V call is TRBV7-9, the J call TRBJ1-2; D is unclear. The V end was cut by 1 base, the J end by 5 bases, with 14 bases between. This CDR3 comprises 15 residues. The V gene's germline CDR1 is SEHNR and CDR2 FQNEAQ (reference sequence). The CDR3 DNA follows: TGTGCCAGCAGCTTAGAGTTCGTGACCGAATATGGCTACACCTTC. It encodes CASSLEFVTEYGYTF.

The chain links TRBV6-5 to TRBJ2-7; D is uncertain. In germline, CDR1 is MNHEY, CDR2 SVGAGI. The CDR3 loop spans 14 amino acids. V lost 0 bases and J lost 6, with 12 bases in between. The CDR3 spells CASSYSFNNLEQYF. The CDR3 coding sequence is TGTGCCAGCAGTTACTCGTTTAACAACCTCGAGCAGTACTTC.

A few counts support this clonotype. V and J are TRBV7-2 and TRBJ2-7; 9 bases fit TRBD2. Trimming took 3 bases from V and 2 from J; bases not matched to a gene: 11. The CDR3 is 17 amino acids. The germline CDR1 and CDR2 sequences are SGHTA and FQGNSA. CDR3 loop: CASSLLLAGGIPYEQYF. The DNA for the CDR3 is TGTGCCAGCAGCTTGCTTCTGGCGGGAGGGATCCCCTACGAGCAGTACTTC.

V and J are TRBV15 and TRBJ2-2, with 11 bases matching TRBD1. V shed 5 bases, J shed 3 bases, and the junction held 8 bases outside the gene matches. Germline V gene sequence: CDR1 LNHNV, CDR2 YYDKDF (reference sequence). The CDR3 extends over 17 amino acids. CDR3 sequence reads: CATSRGPGQGDTGELFF. The DNA for the CDR3 is TGTGCCACCAGCCGCGGACCGGGACAGGGGGACACCGGGGAGCTGTTTTTT.

The chain combines TRBV20-1 with TRBJ1-2; 10 bases match TRBD1. Germline V gene data show CDR1 as DFQATT and CDR2 as SNEGSKA (reference sequence). The V and J ends lost 0 bases and 5 bases, in that order; junction bases with no gene match: 6. The CDR3 extends over 15 amino acids. The chain's CDR3 is CSAREGTGAGYGYTF. CDR3 nucleotides: TGCAGTGCTAGAGAAGGGACAGGGGCGGGATATGGCTACACCTTC.

The CDR3 is CASRGGQGGNTEAFF. The CDR3 coding sequence is TGTGCCAGTAGGGGAGGGCAGGGAGGGAACACTGAAGCTTTCTTT. The chain couples TRBV19 to TRBJ1-1, with D possibly TRBD1 on 5 matching bases. Trimming removed 6 bases at V and 1 base at J, with 15 bases between. This CDR3 comprises 15 residues. Germline CDR1 is LNHDA and CDR2 is SQIVND (reference sequence).

The chain is built from TRBV19 and TRBJ2-7; 10 bases are a match to TRBD2. This CDR3 spans 15 amino acids. The germline gives CDR1 LNHDA, CDR2 SQIVND (reference sequence). The V segment lost 4 bases and the J segment 2 bases; nucleotides outside the gene matches: 5. CDR3 sequence reads: CASSNPGTSAYEQYF. Here the CDR3 DNA reads TGTGCCAGTAGTAATCCGGGGACTAGCGCCTACGAGCAGTACTTC.

This clonotype was seen only a few times. This CDR3 is CASSQTPGTEAFF. CDR3 DNA: TGTGCCAGCAGTCAAACCCCCGGGACTGAAGCTTTCTTT. The chain joins TRBV2 to TRBJ1-1; D is uncertain. Germline assignment: CDR1 SNHLY and CDR2 FYNNEI. V dropped 5 bases and J dropped 5 bases, with 12 bases sitting between them. The CDR3 is made up of 13 amino acids.

This clonotype is a singleton in its sample. The chain uses TRBV29-1 and TRBJ2-1; TRBD2 matches 10 bases. V shed 4 bases, J shed 0 bases, and the junction held 9 bases outside the gene matches. Germline CDR1 is SQVTM and CDR2 is ANQGSEA. The CDR3 covers 17 residues. CDR3 coding DNA: TGCAGCGTTGTTCGGATAGCGGGAGGCAACTCCTACAATGAGCAGTTCTTC. Encoded protein: CSVVRIAGGNSYNEQFF.

The chain recombines TRBV30 with TRBJ1-5, with D uncertain. V was clipped by 3 bases and J by 3 bases, with 9 bases between them. The germline V gene encodes CDR1 GTSNPN and CDR2 SVGIG (reference sequence). There are 13 residues in the CDR3. The CDR3 spells CAWSERYNQPQHF. As DNA, the CDR3 is TGTGCCTGGAGCGAACGGTACAATCAGCCCCAGCATTTT.

The chain joins TRBV20-1 to TRBJ1-2, with 10 bases identical to TRBD1. Germline V lookup: CDR1 DFQATT, CDR2 SNEGSKA (reference sequence). V was clipped by 6 bases and J by 1 base; unmatched bases: 17. This CDR3 spans 18 amino acids. In nucleotides, the CDR3 is TGCAGTGCCAACCGGGACAGGGGATCTTCGTTTGATAACTATGGCTACACCTTC. Amino acid sequence: CSANRDRGSSFDNYGYTF.